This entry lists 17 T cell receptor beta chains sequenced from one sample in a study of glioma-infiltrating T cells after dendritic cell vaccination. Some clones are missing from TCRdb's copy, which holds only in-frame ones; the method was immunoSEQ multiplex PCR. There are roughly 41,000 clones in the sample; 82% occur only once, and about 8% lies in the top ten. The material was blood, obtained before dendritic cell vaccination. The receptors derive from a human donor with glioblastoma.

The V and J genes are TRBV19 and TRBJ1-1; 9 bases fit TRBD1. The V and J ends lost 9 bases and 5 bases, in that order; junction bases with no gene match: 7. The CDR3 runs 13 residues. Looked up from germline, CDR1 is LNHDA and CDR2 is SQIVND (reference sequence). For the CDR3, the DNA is TGTGCCAGCTCGACAGGGGGATATACTGAAGCTTTCTTT. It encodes CASSTGGYTEAFF.

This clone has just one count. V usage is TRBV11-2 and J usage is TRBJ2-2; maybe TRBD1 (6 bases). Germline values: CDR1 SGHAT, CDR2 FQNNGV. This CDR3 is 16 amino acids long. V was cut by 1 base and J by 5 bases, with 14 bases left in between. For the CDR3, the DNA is TGTGCCAGCAGCTTAGTGTCAGGGGCGCTGACCGGGGAGCTGTTTTTT. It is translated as CASSLVSGALTGELFF.

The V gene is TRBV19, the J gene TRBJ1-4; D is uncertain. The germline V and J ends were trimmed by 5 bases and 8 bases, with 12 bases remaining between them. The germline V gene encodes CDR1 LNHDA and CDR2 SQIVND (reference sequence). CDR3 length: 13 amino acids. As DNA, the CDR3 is TGTGCCAGTAGTGGATCAGGATGGGAAAAACTGTTTTTT. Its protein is CASSGSGWEKLFF.

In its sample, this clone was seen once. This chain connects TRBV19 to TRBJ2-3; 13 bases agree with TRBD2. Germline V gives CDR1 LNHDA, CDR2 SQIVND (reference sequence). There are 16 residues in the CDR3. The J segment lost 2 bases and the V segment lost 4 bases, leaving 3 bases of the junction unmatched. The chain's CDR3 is CASSTGLAGDTDTQYF. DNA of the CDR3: TGTGCCAGTAGTACCGGACTAGCGGGGGACACAGATACGCAGTATTTT.

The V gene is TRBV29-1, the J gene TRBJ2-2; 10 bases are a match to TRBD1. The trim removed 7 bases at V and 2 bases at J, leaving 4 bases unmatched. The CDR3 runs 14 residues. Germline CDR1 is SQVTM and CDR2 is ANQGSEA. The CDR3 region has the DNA TGCAGCGCCCAGACAGGGGGCAACACCGGGGAGCTGTTTTTT. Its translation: CSAQTGGNTGELFF.

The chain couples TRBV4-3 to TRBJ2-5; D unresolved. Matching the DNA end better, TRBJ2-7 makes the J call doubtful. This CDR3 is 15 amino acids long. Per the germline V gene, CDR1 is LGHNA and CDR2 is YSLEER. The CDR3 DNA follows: TGCGCCAGCAGCGATGGTCTGATGGGCTCCTACGAGCAGTACTTC. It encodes CASSDGLMGSYEQYF.

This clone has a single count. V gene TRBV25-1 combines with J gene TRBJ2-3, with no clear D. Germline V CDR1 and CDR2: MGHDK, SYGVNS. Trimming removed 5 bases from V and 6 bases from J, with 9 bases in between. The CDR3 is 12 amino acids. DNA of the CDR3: TGTGCCAGCAGTAGCTCCCGCGATACGCAGTATTTT. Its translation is CASSSSRDTQYF. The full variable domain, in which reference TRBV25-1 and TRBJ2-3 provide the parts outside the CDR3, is EADIYQTPRYLVIGTGKKITLECSQTMGHDKMYWYQQDPGMELHLIHYSYGVNSTEKGDLSSESTVSRIRTEHFPLTLESARPSHTSQYLCASSSSRDTQYFGPGTRLTVL.

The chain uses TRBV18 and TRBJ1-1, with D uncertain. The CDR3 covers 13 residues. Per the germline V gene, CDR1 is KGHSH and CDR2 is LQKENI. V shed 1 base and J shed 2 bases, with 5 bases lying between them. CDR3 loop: CASSPLINTEAFF. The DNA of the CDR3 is TGTGCCAGCTCACCACTAATCAACACTGAAGCTTTCTTT.

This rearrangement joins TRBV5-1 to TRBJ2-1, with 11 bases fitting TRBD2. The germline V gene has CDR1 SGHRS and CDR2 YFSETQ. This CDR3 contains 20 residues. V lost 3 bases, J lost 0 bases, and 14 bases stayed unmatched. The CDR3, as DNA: TGCGCCAGCAGCTCCCTGATAACTAGCGGGGGCCCAAGCTCCTACAATGAGCAGTTCTTC. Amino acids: CASSSLITSGGPSSYNEQFF. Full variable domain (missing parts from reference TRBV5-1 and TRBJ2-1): KAGVTQTPRYLIKTRGQQVTLSCSPISGHRSVSWYQQTPGQGLQFLFEYFSETQRNKGNFPGRFSGRQFSNSRSEMNVSTLELGDSALYLCASSSLITSGGPSSYNEQFFGPGTRLTVL.

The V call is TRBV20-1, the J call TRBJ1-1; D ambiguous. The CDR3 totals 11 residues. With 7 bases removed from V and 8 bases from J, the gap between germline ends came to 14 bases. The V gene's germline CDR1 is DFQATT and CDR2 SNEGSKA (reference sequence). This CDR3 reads CSVTRAAEAFF. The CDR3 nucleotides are TGCAGTGTCACGAGAGCCGCGGAAGCTTTCTTT.

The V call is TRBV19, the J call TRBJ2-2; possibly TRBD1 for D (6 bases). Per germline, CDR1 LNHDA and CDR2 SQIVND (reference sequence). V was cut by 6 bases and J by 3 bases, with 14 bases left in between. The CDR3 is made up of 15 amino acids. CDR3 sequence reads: CASSPAQGHTGELFF. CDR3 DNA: TGTGCCAGTAGCCCCGCCCAGGGGCACACCGGGGAGCTGTTTTTT.

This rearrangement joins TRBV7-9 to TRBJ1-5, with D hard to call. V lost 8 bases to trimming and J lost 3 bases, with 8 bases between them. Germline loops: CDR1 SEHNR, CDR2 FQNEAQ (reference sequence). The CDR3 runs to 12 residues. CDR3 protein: CASCENNQPQHF. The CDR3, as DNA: TGTGCCAGCTGCGAGAACAATCAGCCCCAGCATTTT.

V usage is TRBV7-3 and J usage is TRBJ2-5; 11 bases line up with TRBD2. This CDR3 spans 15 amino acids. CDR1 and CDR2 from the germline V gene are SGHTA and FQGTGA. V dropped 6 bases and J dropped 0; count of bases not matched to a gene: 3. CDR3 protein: CASSRLAGNQETQYF. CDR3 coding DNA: TGTGCCAGCAGTAGACTAGCGGGGAACCAAGAGACCCAGTACTTC.

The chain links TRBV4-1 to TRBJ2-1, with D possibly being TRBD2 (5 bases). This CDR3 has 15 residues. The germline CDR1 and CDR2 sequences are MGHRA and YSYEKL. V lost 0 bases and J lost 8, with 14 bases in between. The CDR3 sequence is CASSQEALALDEQFF. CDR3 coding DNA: TGCGCCAGCAGCCAAGAGGCCCTAGCCCTCGATGAGCAGTTCTTC.

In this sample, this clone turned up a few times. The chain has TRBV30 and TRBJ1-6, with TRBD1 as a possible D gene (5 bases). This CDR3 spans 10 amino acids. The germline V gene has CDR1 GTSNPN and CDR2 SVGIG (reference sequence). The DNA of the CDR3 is TGTGGTCGGGGGGGTCACCCCCTCCACTTT. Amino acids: CGRGGHPLHF.

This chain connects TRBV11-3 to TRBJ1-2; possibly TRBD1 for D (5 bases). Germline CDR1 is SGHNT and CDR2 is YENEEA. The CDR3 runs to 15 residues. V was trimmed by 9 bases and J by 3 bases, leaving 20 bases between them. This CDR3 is CARWFRGRLDYGYTF. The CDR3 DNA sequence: TGTGCCAGGTGGTTTCGGGGGAGGCTCGACTATGGCTACACCTTC.

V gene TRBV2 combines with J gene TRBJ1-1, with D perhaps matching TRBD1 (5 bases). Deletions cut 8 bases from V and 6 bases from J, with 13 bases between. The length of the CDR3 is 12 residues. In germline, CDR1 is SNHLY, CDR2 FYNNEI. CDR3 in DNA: TGTGCCAGCCGGGCCTGGGGGGCTGAAGCTTTCTTT. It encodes CASRAWGAEAFF.